One and the same sample provided the 30 T cell receptor beta chains below, sequenced in a study of blood T cell repertoires in COVID-19. The assay was immunoSEQ multiplex PCR, and TCRdb's table has in-frame clones only and misses some. The table lists tens of thousands of clones, about 86% of them singletons. What was sequenced was peripheral blood. The receptors were gathered from a man between 65 and 85 years old with acute or convalescent COVID-19.

V usage is TRBV5-4 and J usage is TRBJ1-2; 8 positions match TRBD1. Germline V gene data show CDR1 as SGHNT and CDR2 as YYREEE (reference sequence). The V gene end was trimmed by 4 bases and the J gene end by 0 bases; junction bases not matched to a gene: 11. The CDR3 has 17 amino acids. CDR3: CASSDRDRMGPNYGYTF. CDR3 coding DNA: TGTGCCAGCAGCGACCGGGACAGGATGGGGCCTAACTATGGCTACACCTTC.

The sample holds a few counts of this clone. The chain recombines TRBV7-6 with TRBJ2-6, with D possibly matching TRBD1 (5 bases). Germline-derived CDR1 and CDR2 are SGHVS and FNYEAQ. This CDR3 is built from 16 residues. Trimming took off 1 base at V and 1 base at J, with 8 bases between the two ends. DNA of the CDR3: TGTGCCAGCAGCTTAGAAGGGGTTTCTGGGGCCAACGTCCTGACTTTC. Translated: CASSLEGVSGANVLTF.

In this sample, this clone turned up a few times. The chain links TRBV11-2 to TRBJ2-2; tentatively, D is TRBD2 (6 bases). The CDR3 loop spans 15 amino acids. In germline, CDR1 is SGHAT, CDR2 FQNNGV. V lost 6 bases and J lost 5, with 16 bases in between. The CDR3 DNA reads as TGTGCCAGCAGGGAGATGGCGGGGCCGACCGGGGAGCTGTTTTTT. As protein: CASREMAGPTGELFF.

This clone showed up just once. The gene calls are TRBV5-4 and TRBJ2-3, with TRBD1 matching over 11 bases. V lost 5 bases to trimming and J lost 7 bases; unmatched junction nucleotides: 6. The CDR3 spans 14 residues. In germline, CDR1 is SGHNT, CDR2 YYREEE (reference sequence). The CDR3, as DNA: TGTGCCAGCAGTTCGGACAGGGGGCGTAATACGCAGTATTTT. The encoded protein is CASSSDRGRNTQYF. Full variable domain (remainder filled in from reference TRBV5-4 and TRBJ2-3): ETGVTQSPTHLIKTRGQQVTLRCSSQSGHNTVSWYQQALGQGPQFIFQYYREEENGRGNFPPRFSGLQFPNYSSELNVNALELDDSALYLCASSSDRGRNTQYFGPGTRLTVL.

This chain connects TRBV5-1 to TRBJ2-1; TRBD2 agrees at 14 bases. Losses at the gene ends were 5 bases for V and 4 bases for J; bases not matched to a gene: 14. Germline-derived CDR1 and CDR2 are SGHRS and YFSETQ. The CDR3 loop spans 19 amino acids. The CDR3 loop reads CASRPPGLAGEGPYNEQFF. CDR3 in DNA: TGCGCCAGCAGACCTCCGGGACTAGCGGGAGAGGGGCCTTACAATGAGCAGTTCTTC.

This rearrangement joins TRBV19 to TRBJ1-1, with 10 positions matching TRBD1. CDR3 length: 16 residues. Germline V CDR1 and CDR2: LNHDA, SQIVND (reference sequence). V was pared by 4 bases and J by 1 base, with 6 bases of the junction left unmatched. CDR3 coding DNA: TGTGCCAGTAGTACTTGGGACAGGGGTTCGAACACTGAAGCTTTCTTT. This codes for CASSTWDRGSNTEAFF.

The chain carries TRBV3-1 (or the pseudogene TRBV3-2) and TRBJ2-3; D possibly corresponds to TRBD1 (6 bases). The ends were cut back, 1 base at V and 2 bases at J, with 10 bases in the middle. Germline V CDR1 and CDR2: LGHDT, YNNKEL (reference sequence). There are 15 residues in the CDR3. CDR3: CASSQGGGYTDTQYF. The CDR3 DNA reads as TGTGCCAGCAGCCAAGGAGGGGGATACACAGATACGCAGTATTTT.

This clone was detected a few times. The chain employs TRBV6-4 and TRBJ2-2, with 11 bases lining up with TRBD2. CDR3 size: 16 residues. Germline CDR1 MRHNA, CDR2 SNTAGT. Germline trimming cut 2 bases from V and 7 bases from J; bases unmatched to any gene: 6. The CDR3, as DNA: TGTGCCAGCAGTGACCGACCTAGCGGGAGGAGCGGGGAGCTGTTTTTT. It translates to CASSDRPSGRSGELFF.

This clone showed up just once. This rearrangement joins TRBV5-4 to TRBJ2-1; TRBD2 matches at 7 bases. CDR3 size: 15 residues. V dropped 0 bases and J dropped 6; count of bases not matched to a gene: 6. Germline values: CDR1 SGHNT, CDR2 YYREEE (reference sequence). CDR3 DNA: TGTGCCAGCAGCTTGGTGGCGGGAGTGGTCAATGAGCAGTTCTTC. This sequence encodes CASSLVAGVVNEQFF. Full variable domain (outside the CDR3, taken from reference TRBV5-4 and TRBJ2-1): ETGVTQSPTHLIKTRGQQVTLRCSSQSGHNTVSWYQQALGQGPQFIFQYYREEENGRGNFPPRFSGLQFPNYSSELNVNALELDDSALYLCASSLVAGVVNEQFFGPGTRLTVL.

This chain links TRBV3-1 (or the pseudogene TRBV3-2) with TRBJ2-1, with 8 bases aligning to TRBD1. The germline V gene encodes CDR1 LGHDT and CDR2 YNNKEL (reference sequence). V was pared by 3 bases and J by 3 bases, with 4 bases of the junction left unmatched. This CDR3 has 15 residues. This CDR3 reads CASSHPTGDYNEQFF. CDR3 DNA: TGTGCCAGCAGCCACCCGACAGGGGACTACAATGAGCAGTTCTTC.

The genes are TRBV11-3 and TRBJ2-1; 10 bases agree with TRBD1. Germline lookup yields CDR1 SGHNT and CDR2 YENEEA. The CDR3 spans 16 residues. The junction had 6 bases not matched to a gene; V was cut back by 4 bases and J by 3 bases. CDR3 sequence: CASSSQTGGYYNEQFF. The DNA of the CDR3 is TGTGCCAGCAGCTCGCAGACAGGGGGCTACTACAATGAGCAGTTCTTC.

The chain couples TRBV13 to TRBJ2-2; 10 bases are shared with TRBD2. The CDR3 runs to 16 residues. The germline CDR1 and CDR2 sequences are PRHDT and FYEKMQ (reference sequence). Trimming took 3 bases from V and 5 from J; bases not matched to a gene: 6. The CDR3 DNA follows: TGTGCCAGCAGCTTGCGGCTAGCGGGAGAAACCGGGGAGCTGTTTTTT. Its translation is CASSLRLAGETGELFF.

This chain links TRBV3-1 (or the pseudogene TRBV3-2) with TRBJ1-5; 7 bases align to TRBD1. The CDR3 runs to 17 residues. J was trimmed by 1 base and V by 3 bases; bases with no gene match: 9. Germline V gene sequence: CDR1 LGHDT, CDR2 YNNKEL (reference sequence). The CDR3 bases are TGTGCCAGCAGCCAGAGTCAAGGAGGGGGCAGCAATCAGCCCCAGCATTTT. Residues: CASSQSQGGGSNQPQHF.

In this sample, this clone turned up once. This chain connects TRBV11-3 to TRBJ2-1, with a tentative D call TRBD2 (6 bases). The V gene lost 5 bases and the J gene lost 8 bases, with 13 bases spanning the gap. The CDR3 is made up of 13 amino acids. The germline V gene encodes CDR1 SGHNT and CDR2 YENEEA. This CDR3 is CASSPGSEDEQFF. CDR3 bases: TGTGCCAGCAGCCCCGGGAGTGAGGATGAGCAGTTCTTC.

The V call is TRBV7-9, the J call TRBJ2-7; TRBD1 aligns across 9 bases. In germline, CDR1 is SEHNR, CDR2 FQNEAQ (reference sequence). Trimming at V came to 5 bases and at J to 0 bases, leaving 8 bases not matched to a gene. The CDR3 runs 16 residues. The DNA for the CDR3 is TGTGCCAGCAGCGGATTAGACAGGGGGGTCTCCTACGAGCAGTACTTC. Its protein product is CASSGLDRGVSYEQYF.

This sequence joins TRBV5-5 and TRBJ2-6; D may be TRBD1 (5 bases). The CDR3 consists of 17 residues. CDR1 SGHKS and CDR2 YYEKEE come from the germline V gene (reference sequence). With 4 bases removed from V and 0 bases from J, the gap between germline ends came to 14 bases. The chain's CDR3 is CASSPPQGSSGANVLTF. CDR3 in DNA: TGTGCCAGCAGCCCCCCTCAGGGCAGCTCTGGGGCCAACGTCCTGACTTTC.

The chain links TRBV3-1 (or the pseudogene TRBV3-2) to TRBJ2-1; no clear D gene. The V end lost 4 bases, the J end lost 5 bases, and 6 bases lay between the germline ends. Germline V gene sequence: CDR1 LGHDT, CDR2 YNNKEL (reference sequence). There are 12 residues in the CDR3. This chain's CDR3 is CASSPSDNEQFF. The DNA of the CDR3 is TGTGCCAGCAGCCCTAGTGACAATGAGCAGTTCTTC.

V usage is TRBV5-6 and J usage is TRBJ2-7, with 7 positions matching TRBD1. This CDR3 spans 14 amino acids. The germline V gene encodes CDR1 SGHDT and CDR2 YYEEEE. Trimming at V came to 6 bases and at J to 5 bases, leaving 11 bases not matched to a gene. The CDR3 bases are TGTGCCAGCACCGCAACAGGGGTCGACGACGAGCAGTACTTC. Encoded protein: CASTATGVDDEQYF.

The chain employs TRBV5-4 and TRBJ1-2; D might be TRBD1 (6 bases). V dropped 4 bases and J dropped 4 bases, with 11 bases sitting between them. The germline gives CDR1 SGHNT, CDR2 YYREEE (reference sequence). There are 13 residues in the CDR3. CDR3 DNA sequence: TGTGCCAGCAGCGATGACAGGCTCTATGGCTACACCTTC. Its translation: CASSDDRLYGYTF.

This clone was counted only a few times. The chain carries TRBV3-1 (or the pseudogene TRBV3-2) and TRBJ1-1, with 8 nucleotides matching TRBD1. Unmatched junction bases numbered 0, after V lost 2 bases and J lost 1 base. Per the germline V gene, CDR1 is LGHDT and CDR2 is YNNKEL (reference sequence). The CDR3 is 14 residues long. The CDR3 loop is CASSQQGANTEAFF. Written as DNA, the CDR3 is TGTGCCAGCAGCCAACAGGGGGCGAACACTGAAGCTTTCTTT.

The sample holds a few counts of this clone. This chain links TRBV4-2 with TRBJ2-2; 9 bases align to TRBD1. Germline CDR1 reads LGHNA; CDR2 reads YNFKEQ. Trimming at V came to 3 bases and at J to 3 bases, leaving 8 bases not matched to a gene. This CDR3 comprises 17 residues. CDR3 sequence (DNA): TGTGCCAGCAGCCATCTCCCCCGGACAGGGGACACCGGGGAGCTGTTTTTT. Translating gives CASSHLPRTGDTGELFF.

V usage is TRBV28 and J usage is TRBJ2-5; D is possibly TRBD1 (6 bases). Germline CDR1 reads MDHEN; CDR2 reads SYDVKM. The V and J ends lost 2 bases and 4 bases respectively, with 11 bases between them. This CDR3 spans 14 amino acids. CDR3 bases: TGTGCCAGCAGTTTAAGCGTCAGGGGAGAGACCCAGTACTTC. Protein: CASSLSVRGETQYF.

The rearrangement uses TRBV2 and TRBJ2-3, with D perhaps TRBD1 (7 bases). The CDR3 covers 14 residues. V dropped 10 bases and J dropped 0 bases, with 14 bases sitting between them. CDR1 is SNHLY, CDR2 FYNNEI, per germline. CDR3 nucleotides: TGTGCCACCCAGGGGGGCCTTAGCACAGATACGCAGTATTTT. Its translation: CATQGGLSTDTQYF. The complete variable domain, with remaining parts taken from reference TRBV2 and TRBJ2-3, reads EPEVTQTPSHQVTQMGQEVILRCVPISNHLYFYWYRQILGQKVEFLVSFYNNEISEKSEIFDDQFSVERPDGSNFTLKIRSTKLEDSAMYFCATQGGLSTDTQYFGPGTRLTVL.

The CDR3 nucleotides are TGTGCCAGCAGTGAAGAAACGGGAGGGCCGTCTGAGCAGTTCTTC. This encodes CASSEETGGPSEQFF. The rearrangement links TRBV6-1 to TRBJ2-1; the match to TRBD2 covers 8 bases. The germline V gene has CDR1 MNHNS and CDR2 SASEGT. The CDR3 is made up of 15 amino acids. V lost 1 base to trimming and J lost 9 bases; unmatched junction nucleotides: 8.

CDR3 sequence: CSVAEGARGYTF. The CDR3 DNA reads as TGCAGCGTTGCCGAAGGGGCTCGAGGCTACACCTTC. The chain uses TRBV29-1 and TRBJ1-2; tentatively, D is TRBD1 (5 bases). CDR1 SQVTM and CDR2 ANQGSEA come from the germline V gene. This CDR3 has 12 amino acids. Trimming pared 4 bases from V and 8 bases from J, leaving 14 bases between.

The V call is TRBV11-2, the J call TRBJ2-7, with 10 bases fitting TRBD1. Trimming removed 3 bases from V and 2 bases from J; junction bases left unmatched: 1. Germline-derived CDR1 and CDR2 are SGHAT and FQNNGV. This CDR3 spans 14 amino acids. DNA for the CDR3: TGTGCCAGCAGCTTGGGACAGGGGACCTACGAGCAGTACTTC. Translated, it gives CASSLGQGTYEQYF.

The gene calls are TRBV4-2 and TRBJ1-2, with 9 bases that match TRBD1. The V and J ends lost 0 bases and 4 bases, in that order; junction bases with no gene match: 9. Germline CDR1 LGHNA, CDR2 YNFKEQ. The CDR3 is 17 amino acids. This chain's CDR3 is CASSQDESGQGTYGYTF. DNA of the CDR3: TGTGCCAGCAGCCAAGATGAGTCGGGACAGGGTACCTATGGCTACACCTTC.

The genes are TRBV6-5 and TRBJ1-1; D ambiguous. V was cut by 6 bases and J by 3 bases, with 8 bases left in between. Germline loops: CDR1 MNHEY, CDR2 SVGAGI. The CDR3 runs to 12 residues. Written as DNA, the CDR3 is TGTGCCAGCAGCCAGGAGGACACTGAAGCTTTCTTT. Protein: CASSQEDTEAFF.

This clone was picked up one time. The V gene is TRBV27, the J gene TRBJ2-1; tentative D call: TRBD1 (7 bases). The CDR3 loop spans 15 amino acids. Germline CDR1 reads MNHEY; CDR2 reads SMNVEV (reference sequence). V was trimmed by 10 bases and J by 4 bases, leaving 20 bases between them. The CDR3 spells CATPQGGRIYNEQFF. CDR3 DNA: TGTGCCACCCCGCAGGGGGGACGGATATACAATGAGCAGTTCTTC.

The chain recombines TRBV4-3 with TRBJ1-2; 7 bases align to TRBD1. The germline CDR1 and CDR2 sequences are LGHNA and YSLEER. The CDR3 contains 15 residues. The junction had 10 bases not matched to a gene; V was cut back by 2 bases and J by 7 bases. CDR3 sequence reads: CASSQPGTVFSGYTF. CDR3 in DNA: TGCGCCAGCAGCCAACCCGGGACAGTCTTCTCTGGCTACACCTTC.